These 6 T cell receptor beta chains came from one sample sequenced in a study of T-cell memory formation after mild COVID-19. TCRdb used MiXCR to reprocess the 5' RACE reads, holding one entry per CDR3 protein. The profile shows about 390,000 distinct CDR3 sequences, about a sixth of them singletons. Sequenced: PBMCs or a T cell subset sorted from them (not recorded which). The receptors were gathered from a young man who had mild COVID-19 (a few samples of this study predate the infection). Cell type and time point are not known.

V usage is TRBV29-1 and J usage is TRBJ2-3; maybe TRBD2 (6 bases). Germline V gene lookup returns CDR1 SQVTM and CDR2 ANQGSEA. The germline V and J ends were trimmed by 7 bases and 0 bases, with 11 bases remaining between them. This CDR3 spans 13 amino acids. Here the CDR3 reads CSGCGTSTDTQYF. In nucleotides, the CDR3 is TGCAGCGGGTGCGGGACGAGCACAGATACGCAGTATTTT.

J is TRBJ1-1 and V is TRBV20-1; maybe TRBD1 (5 bases). This CDR3 has 14 amino acids. CDR1 is DFQATT and CDR2 is SNEGSKA in the germline V gene (reference sequence). V was trimmed by 3 bases and J by 1 base, leaving 12 bases between them. The CDR3 nucleotides are TGCAGTGCTAGCCCCAGGGTTTGGAACACTGAAGCTTTCTTT. Residues: CSASPRVWNTEAFF.

The V gene is TRBV5-8, the J gene TRBJ2-3, with D possibly TRBD2 on 5 matching bases. V lost 0 bases to trimming and J lost 6 bases, with 23 bases between them. CDR3 length: 18 amino acids. CDR1 is SGHTS and CDR2 is YDEGEE in the germline V gene. The CDR3: CASSLGAVIGVSLDTQYF. CDR3 bases: TGTGCCAGCAGCTTGGGAGCCGTGATCGGGGTTTCTTTGGATACGCAGTATTTT. Supplemented by reference TRBV5-8 and TRBJ2-3, the full variable domain reads EAGVTQSPTHLIKTRGQQATLRCSPISGHTSVYWYQQALGLGLQFLLWYDEGEERNRGNFPPRFSGRQFPNYSSELNVNALELEDSALYLCASSLGAVIGVSLDTQYFGPGTRLTVL.

This chain's CDR3 is CASSRGGATDTQYF. As DNA, the CDR3 is TGTGCCAGCTCGCGGGGCGGGGCCACAGATACGCAGTATTTT. The rearrangement joins TRBV28 to TRBJ2-3; TRBD2 is a possible D gene (6 bases). Germline V gene lookup returns CDR1 MDHEN and CDR2 SYDVKM. The V gene lost 8 bases and the J gene lost 2 bases, with 14 bases spanning the gap. This CDR3 spans 14 amino acids.

The V and J genes are TRBV6-6 and TRBJ1-1, with D hard to call. Trimming removed 5 bases from V and 6 bases from J, with 7 bases in between. Germline V gene lookup returns CDR1 MNHNY and CDR2 SVGAGI (reference sequence). The CDR3 has 11 residues. Written as DNA, the CDR3 is TGTGCCAGCAGTGCGTACGCTGAAGCTTTCTTT. It is translated as CASSAYAEAFF.

This sequence joins TRBV12-5 and TRBJ1-5; D perhaps matches TRBD1 (5 bases). Trimming stripped 0 bases from V and 6 bases from J, with 12 bases between. The CDR3 loop spans 15 amino acids. Germline values: CDR1 LGHNT, CDR2 FRNRAP. CDR3 sequence: CASGLVQGSGQPQHF. CDR3 bases: TGTGCTAGTGGTTTGGTCCAGGGTAGCGGTCAGCCCCAGCATTTT.